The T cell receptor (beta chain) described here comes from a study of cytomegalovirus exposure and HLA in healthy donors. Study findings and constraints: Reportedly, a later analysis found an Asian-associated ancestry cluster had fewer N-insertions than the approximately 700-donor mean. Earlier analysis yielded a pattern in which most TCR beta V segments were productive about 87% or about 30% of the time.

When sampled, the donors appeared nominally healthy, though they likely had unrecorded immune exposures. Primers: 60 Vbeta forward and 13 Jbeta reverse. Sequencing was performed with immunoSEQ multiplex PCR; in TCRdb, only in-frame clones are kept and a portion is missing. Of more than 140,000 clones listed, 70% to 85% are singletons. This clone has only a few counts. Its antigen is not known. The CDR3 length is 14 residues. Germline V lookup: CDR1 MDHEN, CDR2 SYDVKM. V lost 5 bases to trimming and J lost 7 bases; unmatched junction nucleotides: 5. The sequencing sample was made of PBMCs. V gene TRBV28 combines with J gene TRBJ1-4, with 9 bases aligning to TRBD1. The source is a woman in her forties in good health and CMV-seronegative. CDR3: CASSADRGIEKLFF. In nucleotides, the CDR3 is TGTGCCAGCAGTGCGGACAGGGGAATTGAAAAACTGTTTTTT.